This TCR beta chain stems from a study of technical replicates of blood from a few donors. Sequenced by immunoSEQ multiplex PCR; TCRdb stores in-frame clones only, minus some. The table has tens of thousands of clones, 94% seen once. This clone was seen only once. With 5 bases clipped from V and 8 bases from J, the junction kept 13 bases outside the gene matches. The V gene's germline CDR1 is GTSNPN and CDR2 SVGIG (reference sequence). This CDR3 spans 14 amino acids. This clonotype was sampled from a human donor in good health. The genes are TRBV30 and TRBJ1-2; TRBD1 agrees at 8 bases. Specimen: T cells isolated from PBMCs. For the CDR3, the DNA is TGTGCCTGGTTAGGGACAGGTGGTTCCTACGGCTACACCTTC. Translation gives CAWLGTGGSYGYTF.